Below, 7 T cell receptor beta chains from the same sample are listed, as sequenced in a study of human T cells and chemical hapten exposure. TCRdb reanalysed the RACE reads using MiXCR and keeps one entry per CDR3 protein. The sample lists a few hundred thousand distinct CDR3 sequences; approximately 4.4% were seen once. The time point here: patch test 1, 2 weeks after DPC sensitization. The treatment here: therapeutic diphenylcyclopropenone sensitization with weekly scalp DPC. The sample in question was whole blood, obtained in connection with sensitization to the hapten diphenylcyclopropenone (DPC). These receptors originate from a woman aged 50 to 65 with alopecia areata. Some clones in this sample may be carry-over from other donors' samples.

This clonotype was seen many times. The gene calls are TRBV2 and TRBJ1-5; D gene ambiguous. V was pared by 6 bases and J by 5 bases, with 14 bases between. Germline CDR1 reads SNHLY; CDR2 reads FYNNEI. The CDR3 length is 14 residues. CDR3 protein: CASRLRIEDQPQHF. The CDR3 DNA is TGTGCCAGCAGACTACGAATAGAGGATCAGCCCCAGCATTTT.

The chain employs TRBV2 and TRBJ2-2; TRBD1 agrees at 8 bases. V dropped 5 bases and J dropped 3; count of bases not matched to a gene: 5. The CDR3 covers 15 residues. CDR1 is SNHLY and CDR2 is FYNNEI in the germline V gene. As DNA, the CDR3 is TGTGCCAGCAGTCTCAGGGGGCAGGACACCGGGGAGCTGTTTTTT. Its translation: CASSLRGQDTGELFF.

The V and J genes are TRBV29-1 and TRBJ2-5, with 8 nucleotides matching TRBD2. Trimming at V came to 8 bases and at J to 5 bases, leaving 13 bases not matched to a gene. The CDR3 has 14 residues. CDR1 and CDR2 from the germline V gene are SQVTM and ANQGSEA. The CDR3 sequence: CSTGGSGAGETQYF. For the CDR3, the DNA is TGCAGCACCGGGGGTAGCGGGGCGGGGGAGACCCAGTACTTC.

This clonotype was picked up many times. The chain recombines TRBV12-3 or TRBV12-4 with TRBJ2-3, with a tentative D call TRBD2 (5 bases). The germline V and J ends were trimmed by 6 bases and 8 bases, with 9 bases remaining between them. The CDR3 contains 11 residues. The CDR3 reads CASSAEATQYF. In nucleotides, the CDR3 is TGTGCCAGCAGCGCGGAGGCTACGCAGTATTTT.

The chain carries TRBV24-1 and TRBJ2-3, with 10 bases matching TRBD2. This CDR3 has 18 amino acids. V lost 3 bases, J lost 0 bases, and 8 bases stayed unmatched. Looked up from germline, CDR1 is KGHDR and CDR2 is SFDVKD. CDR3 region: CATSDTTTSGASTDTQYF. The CDR3 nucleotides are TGTGCCACCAGTGATACTACCACTAGCGGGGCTAGCACAGATACGCAGTATTTT.

V and J are TRBV9 and TRBJ1-3; unclear D gene. V was clipped by 0 bases and J by 0 bases, with 13 bases between them. CDR3 size: 17 residues. Germline CDR1 is SGDLS and CDR2 is YYNGEE. CDR3 sequence (DNA): TGTGCCAGCAGCGTAGGTGATGGGGTCTTCTCTGGAAACACCATATATTTT. Protein product: CASSVGDGVFSGNTIYF.

V and J are TRBV29-1 and TRBJ1-2; D unresolved. Germline CDR1 SQVTM, CDR2 ANQGSEA. This CDR3 is 15 amino acids long. Trimming took off 5 bases at V and 4 bases at J, with 20 bases between the two ends. The CDR3 sequence: CSVPLSAPRSYGYTF. The CDR3 bases are TGCAGCGTTCCCCTTTCCGCACCGAGGAGCTATGGCTACACCTTC.